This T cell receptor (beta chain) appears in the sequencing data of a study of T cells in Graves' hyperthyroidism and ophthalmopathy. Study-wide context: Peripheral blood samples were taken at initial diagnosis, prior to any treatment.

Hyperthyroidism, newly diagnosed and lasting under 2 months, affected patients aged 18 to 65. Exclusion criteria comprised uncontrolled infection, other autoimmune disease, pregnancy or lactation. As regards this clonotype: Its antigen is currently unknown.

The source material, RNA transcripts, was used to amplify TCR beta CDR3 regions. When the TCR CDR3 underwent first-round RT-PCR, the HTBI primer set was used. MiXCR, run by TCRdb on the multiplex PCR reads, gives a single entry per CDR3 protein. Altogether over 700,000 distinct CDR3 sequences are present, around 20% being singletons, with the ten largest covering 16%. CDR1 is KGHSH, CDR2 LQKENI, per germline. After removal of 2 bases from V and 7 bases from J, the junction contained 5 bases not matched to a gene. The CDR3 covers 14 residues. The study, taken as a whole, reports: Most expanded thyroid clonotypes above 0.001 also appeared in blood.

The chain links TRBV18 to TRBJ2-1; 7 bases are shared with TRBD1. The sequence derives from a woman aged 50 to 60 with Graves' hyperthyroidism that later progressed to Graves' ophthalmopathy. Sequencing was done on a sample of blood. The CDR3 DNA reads TGTGCCAGCTCACCAGACAGGGAGTTTAATGAGCAGTTCTTC. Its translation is CASSPDREFNEQFF.